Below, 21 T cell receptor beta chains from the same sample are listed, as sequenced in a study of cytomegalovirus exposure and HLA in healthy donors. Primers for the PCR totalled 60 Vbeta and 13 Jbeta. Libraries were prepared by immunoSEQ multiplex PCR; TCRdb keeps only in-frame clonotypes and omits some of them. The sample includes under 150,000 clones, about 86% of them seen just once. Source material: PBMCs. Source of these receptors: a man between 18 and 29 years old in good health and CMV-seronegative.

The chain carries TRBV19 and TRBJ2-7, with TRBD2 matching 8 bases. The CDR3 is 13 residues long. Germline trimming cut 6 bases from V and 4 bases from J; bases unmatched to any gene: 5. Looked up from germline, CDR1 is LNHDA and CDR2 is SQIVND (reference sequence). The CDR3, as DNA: TGTGCCAGTAGCCGGGGGGGGCGGTACGAGCAGTACTTC. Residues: CASSRGGRYEQYF.

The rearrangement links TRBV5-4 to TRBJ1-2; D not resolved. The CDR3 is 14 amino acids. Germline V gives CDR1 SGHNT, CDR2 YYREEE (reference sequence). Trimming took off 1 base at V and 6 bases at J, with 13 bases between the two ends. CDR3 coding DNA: TGTGCCAGCAGCTTGCAGGATCTGAACCATGGCTACACCTTC. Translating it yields CASSLQDLNHGYTF. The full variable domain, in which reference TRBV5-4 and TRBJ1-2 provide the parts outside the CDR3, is ETGVTQSPTHLIKTRGQQVTLRCSSQSGHNTVSWYQQALGQGPQFIFQYYREEENGRGNFPPRFSGLQFPNYSSELNVNALELDDSALYLCASSLQDLNHGYTFGSGTRLTVV.

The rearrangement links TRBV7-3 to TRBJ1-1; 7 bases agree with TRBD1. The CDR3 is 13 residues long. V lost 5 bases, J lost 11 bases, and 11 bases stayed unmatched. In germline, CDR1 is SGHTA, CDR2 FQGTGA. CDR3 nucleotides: TGTGCCAGCAGCCACGGGACAGTCACTGGGGCTTTCTTT. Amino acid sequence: CASSHGTVTGAFF. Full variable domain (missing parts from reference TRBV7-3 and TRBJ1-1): GAGVSQTPSNKVTEKGKYVELRCDPISGHTALYWYRQSLGQGPEFLIYFQGTGAADDSGLPNDRFFAVRPEGSVSTLKIQRTERGDSAVYLCASSHGTVTGAFFGQGTRLTVV.

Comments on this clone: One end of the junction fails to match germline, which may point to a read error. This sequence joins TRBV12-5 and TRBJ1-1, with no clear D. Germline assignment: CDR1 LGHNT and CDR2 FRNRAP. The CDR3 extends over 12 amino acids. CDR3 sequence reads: CASGLGNSEAFF. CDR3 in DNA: TGTGCTAGTGGTTTGGGGAACAGTGAAGCTTTCTTT. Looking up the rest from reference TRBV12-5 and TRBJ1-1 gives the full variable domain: DARVTQTPRHKVTEMGQEVTMRCQPILGHNTVFWYRQTMMQGLELLAYFRNRAPLDDSGMPKDRFSAEMPDATLATLKIQPSEPRDSAVYFCASGLGNSEAFFGQGTRLTVV.

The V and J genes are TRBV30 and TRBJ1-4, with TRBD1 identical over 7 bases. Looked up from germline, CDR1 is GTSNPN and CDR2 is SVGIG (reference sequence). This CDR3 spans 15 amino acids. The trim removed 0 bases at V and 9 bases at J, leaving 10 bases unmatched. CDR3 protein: CAWSVDRAINQKLFF. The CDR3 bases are TGTGCCTGGAGTGTAGACAGGGCCATAAACCAAAAACTGTTTTTT.

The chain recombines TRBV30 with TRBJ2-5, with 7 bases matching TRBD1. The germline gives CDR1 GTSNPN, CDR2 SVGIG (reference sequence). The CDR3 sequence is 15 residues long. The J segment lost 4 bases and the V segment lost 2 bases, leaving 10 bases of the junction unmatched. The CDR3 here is CAWSNIGGAAETQYF. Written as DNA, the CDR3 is TGTGCCTGGAGTAACATAGGGGGCGCGGCAGAGACCCAGTACTTC. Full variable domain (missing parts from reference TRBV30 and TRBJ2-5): SQTIHQWPATLVQPVGSPLSLECTVEGTSNPNLYWYRQAAGRGLQLLFYSVGIGQISSEVPQNLSASRPQDRQFILSSKKLLLSDSGFYLCAWSNIGGAAETQYFGPGTRLLVL.

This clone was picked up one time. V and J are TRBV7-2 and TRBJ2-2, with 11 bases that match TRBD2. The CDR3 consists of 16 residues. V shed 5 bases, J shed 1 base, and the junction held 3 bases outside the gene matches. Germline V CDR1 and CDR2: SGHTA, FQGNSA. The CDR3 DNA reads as TGTGCCAGCAGCGGAGGACTAGCGGGGAACACCGGGGAGCTGTTTTTT. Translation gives CASSGGLAGNTGELFF.

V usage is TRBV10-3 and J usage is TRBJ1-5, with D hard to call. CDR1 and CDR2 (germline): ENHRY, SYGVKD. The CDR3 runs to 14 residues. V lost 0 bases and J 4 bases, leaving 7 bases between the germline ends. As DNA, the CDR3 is TGTGCCATCAGTGAGTCGGGCGCGAATCAGCCCCAGCATTTT. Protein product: CAISESGANQPQHF.

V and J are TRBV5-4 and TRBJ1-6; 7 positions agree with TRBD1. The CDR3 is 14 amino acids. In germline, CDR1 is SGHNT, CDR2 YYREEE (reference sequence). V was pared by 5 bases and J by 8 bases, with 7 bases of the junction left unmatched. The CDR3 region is CASRFDRVDSPLHF. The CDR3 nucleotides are TGTGCCAGCAGGTTTGACAGGGTAGATTCACCCCTCCACTTT.

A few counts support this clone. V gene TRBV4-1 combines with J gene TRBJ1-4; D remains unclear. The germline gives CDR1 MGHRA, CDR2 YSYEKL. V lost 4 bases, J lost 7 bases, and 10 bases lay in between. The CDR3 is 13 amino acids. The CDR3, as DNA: TGCGCCAGCAGCCTCGGATCGGGTGAAAAACTGTTTTTT. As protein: CASSLGSGEKLFF.

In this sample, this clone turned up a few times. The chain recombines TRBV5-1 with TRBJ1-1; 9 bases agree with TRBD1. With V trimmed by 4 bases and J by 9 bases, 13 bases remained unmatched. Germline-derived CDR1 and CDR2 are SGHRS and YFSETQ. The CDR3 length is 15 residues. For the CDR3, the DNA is TGCGCCAGCAGCGGGACACAGGGGGCTGCCAAACAAGCTTTCTTT. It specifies CASSGTQGAAKQAFF.

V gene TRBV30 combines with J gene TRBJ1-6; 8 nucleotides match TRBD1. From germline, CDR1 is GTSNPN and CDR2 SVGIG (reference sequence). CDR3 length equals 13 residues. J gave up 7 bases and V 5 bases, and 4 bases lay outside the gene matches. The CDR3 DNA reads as TGTGCCTGGTTAGGACAGGGCAATTCACCCCTCCACTTT. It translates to CAWLGQGNSPLHF.

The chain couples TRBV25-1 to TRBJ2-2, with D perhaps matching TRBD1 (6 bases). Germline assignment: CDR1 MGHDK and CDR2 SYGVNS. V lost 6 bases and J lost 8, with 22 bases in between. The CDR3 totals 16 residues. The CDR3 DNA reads TGTGCCAGCAGCGAAGGTCCAGGGGCCTATAGAGGGGAGCTGTTTTTT. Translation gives CASSEGPGAYRGELFF. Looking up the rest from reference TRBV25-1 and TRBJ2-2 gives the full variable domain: EADIYQTPRYLVIGTGKKITLECSQTMGHDKMYWYQQDPGMELHLIHYSYGVNSTEKGDLSSESTVSRIRTEHFPLTLESARPSHTSQYLCASSEGPGAYRGELFFGEGSRLTVL.

For the CDR3, the DNA is TGCGCCAGCAGCCAAGTGCAGGGGGCGACGGGCTACACCTTC. This gives the protein CASSQVQGATGYTF. The genes are TRBV4-3 and TRBJ1-2; 8 bases are shared with TRBD1. Per the germline V gene, CDR1 is LGHNA and CDR2 is YSLEER. CDR3 length equals 14 residues. V lost 1 base and J lost 8; bases outside the gene matches: 6.

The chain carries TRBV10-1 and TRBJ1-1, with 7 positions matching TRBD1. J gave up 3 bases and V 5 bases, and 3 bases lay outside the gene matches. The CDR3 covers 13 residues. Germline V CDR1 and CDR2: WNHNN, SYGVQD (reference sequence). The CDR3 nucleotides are TGCGCCAGCAGTAACAGGGGACACACTGAAGCTTTCTTT. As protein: CASSNRGHTEAFF.

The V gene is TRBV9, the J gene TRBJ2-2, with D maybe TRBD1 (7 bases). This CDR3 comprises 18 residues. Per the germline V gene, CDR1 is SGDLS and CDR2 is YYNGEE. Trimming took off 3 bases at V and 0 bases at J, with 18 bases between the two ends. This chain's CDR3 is CASSARPGGGPNTGELFF. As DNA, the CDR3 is TGTGCCAGCAGCGCCAGGCCAGGGGGAGGCCCGAACACCGGGGAGCTGTTTTTT.

The CDR3 reads CASSLVVGLNTF. CDR3 coding DNA: TGTGCCAGCAGCTTAGTTGTAGGACTTAACACCTTC. V usage is TRBV13 and J usage is TRBJ1-2; no definite D call. Germline CDR1 is PRHDT and CDR2 is FYEKMQ (reference sequence). The CDR3 sequence is 12 residues long. V lost 1 base, J lost 12 bases, and 12 bases lay in between.

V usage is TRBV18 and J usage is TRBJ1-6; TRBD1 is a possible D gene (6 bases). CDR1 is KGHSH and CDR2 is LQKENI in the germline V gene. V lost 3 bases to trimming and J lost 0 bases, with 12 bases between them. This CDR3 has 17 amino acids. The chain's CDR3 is CASSPPGANSYNSPLHF. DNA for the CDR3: TGTGCCAGCTCACCTCCAGGGGCCAACTCCTATAATTCACCCCTCCACTTT.

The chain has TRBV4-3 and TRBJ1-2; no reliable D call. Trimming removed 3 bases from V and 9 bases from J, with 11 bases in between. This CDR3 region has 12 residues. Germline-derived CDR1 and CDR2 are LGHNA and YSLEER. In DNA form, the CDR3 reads TGCGCCAGCAGCCAGAGCAGAGGTAGCTACACCTTC. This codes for CASSQSRGSYTF.

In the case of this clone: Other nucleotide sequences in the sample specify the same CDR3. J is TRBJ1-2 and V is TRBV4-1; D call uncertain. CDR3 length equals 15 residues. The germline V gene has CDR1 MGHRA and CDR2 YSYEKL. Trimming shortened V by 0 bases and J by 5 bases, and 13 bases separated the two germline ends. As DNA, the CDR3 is TGCGCCAGCAGCCAAGACCGCGACATCGGATATGGCTACACCTTC. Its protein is CASSQDRDIGYGYTF.

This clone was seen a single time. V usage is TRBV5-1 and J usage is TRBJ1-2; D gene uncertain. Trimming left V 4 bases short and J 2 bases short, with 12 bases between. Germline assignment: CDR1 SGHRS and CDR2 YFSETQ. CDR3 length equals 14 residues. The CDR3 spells CASSQVGLNYGYTF. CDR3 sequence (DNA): TGCGCCAGCAGCCAGGTTGGCCTCAACTATGGCTACACCTTC.